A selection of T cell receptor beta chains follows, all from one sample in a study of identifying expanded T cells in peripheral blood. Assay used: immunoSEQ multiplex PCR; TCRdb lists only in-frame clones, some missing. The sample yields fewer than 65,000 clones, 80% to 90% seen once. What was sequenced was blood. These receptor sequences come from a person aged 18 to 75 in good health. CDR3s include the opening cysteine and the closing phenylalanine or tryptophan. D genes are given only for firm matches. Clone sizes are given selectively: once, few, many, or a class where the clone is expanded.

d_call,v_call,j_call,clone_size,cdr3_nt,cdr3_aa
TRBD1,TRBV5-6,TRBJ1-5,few,TGTGCCAGCAGCTTGTTTGACAGGGCCGATCAGCCCCAGCATTTT,CASSLFDRADQPQHF
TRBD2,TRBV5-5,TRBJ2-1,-,TGTGCCAGCAGCTTGTTCGCGAGCGGGGGCTACAATGAGCAGTTCTTC,CASSLFASGGYNEQFF
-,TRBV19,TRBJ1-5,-,TGTGCCAGTAGTATAGTAGCGGATAGCAATCAGCCCCAGCATTTT,CASSIVADSNQPQHF
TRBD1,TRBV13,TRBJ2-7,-,TGTGCCAGCAGATGGGGACAGGGGCCGTCCTACGAGCAGTACTTC,CASRWGQGPSYEQYF
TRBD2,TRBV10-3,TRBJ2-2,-,TGTGCCATCAAGCCTAGCGGGGGGGCCTTGACCGGGGAGCTGTTTTTT,CAIKPSGGALTGELFF
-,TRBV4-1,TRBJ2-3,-,TGCGCCAGCTCCGAGGGGGTAGCAGATACGCAGTATTTT,CASSEGVADTQYF
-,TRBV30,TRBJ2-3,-,TGTGCCTGGAGGGGGCCGGTTGGAGATACGCAGTATTTT,CAWRGPVGDTQYF
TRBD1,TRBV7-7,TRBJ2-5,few,TGTGCCAGCAGCTTAGACAGGGGCGGAGAGACCCAGTACTTC,CASSLDRGGETQYF
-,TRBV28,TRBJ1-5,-,TGTGCCAGCAGTCTCTATGGACCTAGGGGTAGCAATCAGCCCCAGCATTTT,CASSLYGPRGSNQPQHF
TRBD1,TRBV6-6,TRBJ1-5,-,TGTGCCAGCAGTTACTCAGGGGGCGAGAGCAATCAGCCCCAGCATTTT,CASSYSGGESNQPQHF
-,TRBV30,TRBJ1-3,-,TGTGCCTGGAGTGGGGGGCCTGGAAACACCATATATTTT,CAWSGGPGNTIYF
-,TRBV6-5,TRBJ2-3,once,TGTGCCAGCCAGAGGGGCTCGGGCACAGATACGCAGTATTTT,CASQRGSGTDTQYF
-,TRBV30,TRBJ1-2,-,TGTGCCTGCGAGGACCGTGGGGGCCCTGAGGGCTACACCTTC,CACEDRGGPEGYTF
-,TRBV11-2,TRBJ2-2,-,TGTGCCAGCAGCTTAGTCGGATCGGCCGGGGAGCTGTTTTTT,CASSLVGSAGELFF
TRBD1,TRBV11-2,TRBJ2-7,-,TGTGCCAGCAGCCGAGGACAGGGGGCGACGTACGAGCAGTACTTC,CASSRGQGATYEQYF
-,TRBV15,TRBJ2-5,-,TGTGCCACCAGCAGATCTGAAGGGGCAGGGAGTGGGGAGACCCAGTACTTC,CATSRSEGAGSGETQYF
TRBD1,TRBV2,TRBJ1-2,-,TGTGCCAGCAGTGCGGCAGGGGGAAACTATGGCTACACCTTC,CASSAAGGNYGYTF
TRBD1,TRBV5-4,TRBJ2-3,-,TGTGCCAGCAGCTTCCAGGGGGCGAGGGATACGCAGTATTTT,CASSFQGARDTQYF
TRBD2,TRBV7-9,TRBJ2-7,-,TGTGCCAGCAACCTCCTGGGTGCGGGAGGGCCCGGCGAGCAGTACTTC,CASNLLGAGGPGEQYF
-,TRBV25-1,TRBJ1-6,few,TGTGCCAGCAGTGCCGCGGGGGGTTCACCCCTCCACTTT,CASSAAGGSPLHF
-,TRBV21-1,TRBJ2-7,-,TGTGCCAGCAGCCCACCGGACAGGGGGTTGTTTAGCGGCGAGCAGTACTTC,CASSPPDRGLFSGEQYF
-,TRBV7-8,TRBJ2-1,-,TGTGCCAGCAGTCAAACTCTCGCGCGGGAGCAGTTCTTC,CASSQTLAREQFF
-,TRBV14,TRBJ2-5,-,TGTGCCAGCAGCCAACGTAGGGCGGGGCAGCGAGAGACCCAGTACTTC,CASSQRRAGQRETQYF
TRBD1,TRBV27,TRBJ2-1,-,TGTGCCACACGGACAGGGGCTTACAATGAGCAGTTCTTC,CATRTGAYNEQFF
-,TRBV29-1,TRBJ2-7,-,TGCAGCGTGGGGGACGGTTCCTACGAGCAGTACTTC,CSVGDGSYEQYF
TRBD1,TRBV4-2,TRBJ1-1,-,TGTGCCAGCAGCCCGGGACAGGGGAGAAACACTGAAGCTTTCTTT,CASSPGQGRNTEAFF
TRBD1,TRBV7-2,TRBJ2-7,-,TGTGCCAGCAGCTTAGATGAGGGGGCAGCCTACGAGCAGTACTTC,CASSLDEGAAYEQYF
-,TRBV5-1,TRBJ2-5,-,TGCGCCAGCAGCTGGGATACTCTAGCGAAACAACCAAGAGAGACCCAGTACTTC,CASSWDTLAKQPRETQYF
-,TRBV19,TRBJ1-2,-,TGTGCCAGTAAGATGGGGCCGGGAGGGGTCTATGGCTACACCTTC,CASKMGPGGVYGYTF
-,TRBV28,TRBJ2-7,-,TGTGCCAGCAGGGGATCTGGACAGCCCTACGAGCAGTACTTC,CASRGSGQPYEQYF
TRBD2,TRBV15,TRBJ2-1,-,TGTGCCACCAGCAGATTTGGACTAGCGGGAGTAGGAAATGAGCAGTTCTTC,CATSRFGLAGVGNEQFF
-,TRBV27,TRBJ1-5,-,TGTGCCAGCAGCCCCGGGACAACAAATCAGCCCCAGCATTTT,CASSPGTTNQPQHF
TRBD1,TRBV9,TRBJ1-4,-,TGTGCCAGCAGCGTAGGCCCACAGGGGAACGAAAAACTGTTTTTT,CASSVGPQGNEKLFF
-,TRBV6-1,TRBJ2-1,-,TGTGCCAGCAGTGAGGGGGCAGGGGCATACAATGAGCAGTTCTTC,CASSEGAGAYNEQFF
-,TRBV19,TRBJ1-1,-,TGTGCCAGTTTCCCAGGTCCGGGGAAGCGGACTGAAGCTTTCTTT,CASFPGPGKRTEAFF
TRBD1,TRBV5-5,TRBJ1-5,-,TGTGCCAGCAGCTTCACCCAGGGGGAGGCGAGCAATCAGCCCCAGCATTTT,CASSFTQGEASNQPQHF
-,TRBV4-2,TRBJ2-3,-,TGTGCCAGCAGCCAAGGAGCGGGCACAGATACGCAGTATTTT,CASSQGAGTDTQYF
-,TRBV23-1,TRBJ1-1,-,TGCGCCAGGCCGCGTCGGGCCCTATTTATGAACACTGAAGCTTTCTTT,CARPRRALFMNTEAFF
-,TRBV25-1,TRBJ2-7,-,TGTGCCAGCAGTGAACAACTGGAGGGCTACGAGCAGTACTTC,CASSEQLEGYEQYF
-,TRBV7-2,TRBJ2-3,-,TGTGCCAGCAGGAGGGACCGACGCACAGATACGCAGTATTTT,CASRRDRRTDTQYF
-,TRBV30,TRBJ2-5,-,TGTGCCTGGTTACGCGGCCAAGAGACCCAGTACTTC,CAWLRGQETQYF
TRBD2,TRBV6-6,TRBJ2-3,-,TGTGCCAGCAGTCCTAGCGGGGGGGCCACAGATACGCAGTATTTT,CASSPSGGATDTQYF
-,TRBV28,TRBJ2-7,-,TGTGCCAGCAGTTTTTCGGACAGAGACTCCTACGAGCAGTACTTC,CASSFSDRDSYEQYF
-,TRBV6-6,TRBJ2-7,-,TGTGCCAGCAGTTACGTCGGAGGATCCTACGAGCAGTACTTC,CASSYVGGSYEQYF
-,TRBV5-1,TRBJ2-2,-,TGCGCCAGCAGAGCCGGGACGGCGAACACCGGGGAGCTGTTTTTT,CASRAGTANTGELFF
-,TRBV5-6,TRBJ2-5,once,TGTGCCAGCAGCTTTCGCGCATTCGCAGGGCGACAAGAGACCCAGTACTTC,CASSFRAFAGRQETQYF
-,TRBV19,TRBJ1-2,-,TGTGCCAGTGCGTGGGGGACAAACTATGGCTACACCTTC,CASAWGTNYGYTF
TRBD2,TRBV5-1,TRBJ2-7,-,TGCGCCAGCAGCGCGGGACTAGCGGGCCCCTACGAGCAGTACTTC,CASSAGLAGPYEQYF
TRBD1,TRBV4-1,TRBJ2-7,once,TGCGCCAGCAGCCAAGCCGGGACAGGGATCGACGAGCAGTACTTC,CASSQAGTGIDEQYF
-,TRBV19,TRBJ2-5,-,TGTGCCAGTAGTATGGTGGGGGAGACCCAGTACTTC,CASSMVGETQYF
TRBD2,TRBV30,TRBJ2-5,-,TGTGCCGGCCGACTAGCGGGAGGAGAGACCCAGTACTTC,CAGRLAGGETQYF
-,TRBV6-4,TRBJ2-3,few,TGTGCCAGTTCCCGGGTGGTCACAGATACGCAGTATTTT,CASSRVVTDTQYF
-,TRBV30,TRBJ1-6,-,TGTGCCTGGAGTATGGGACGGCGTAATTCACCCCTCCACTTT,CAWSMGRRNSPLHF
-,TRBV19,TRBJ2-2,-,TGTGCCAGTAGTCGGACTAAGAACACCGGGGAGCTGTTTTTT,CASSRTKNTGELFF
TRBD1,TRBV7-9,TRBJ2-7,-,TGTGCCAGCAGCTTAGGGGTCGGACAGGTCTACGAGCAGTACTTC,CASSLGVGQVYEQYF
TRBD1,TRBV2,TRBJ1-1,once,TGTGCCAGCAGTCCTAGGGGGCCGGAAGCTTTCTTT,CASSPRGPEAFF
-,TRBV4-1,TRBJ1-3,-,TGCGCCAGCAGCCAACAACCCGGCAGGTCCTCTGGAAACACCATATATTTT,CASSQQPGRSSGNTIYF
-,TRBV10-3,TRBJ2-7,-,TGTGCCATCAGTTCGACAGGAATTTACGAGCAGTACTTC,CAISSTGIYEQYF
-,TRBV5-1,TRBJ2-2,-,TGCGCCAGCCAGCTTTCTGGACTGGACACCGGGGAGCTGTTTTTT,CASQLSGLDTGELFF
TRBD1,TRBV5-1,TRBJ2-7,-,TGCGCCAGCAGCACCGGACAGGGCGCAACCTACGAGCAGTACTTC,CASSTGQGATYEQYF